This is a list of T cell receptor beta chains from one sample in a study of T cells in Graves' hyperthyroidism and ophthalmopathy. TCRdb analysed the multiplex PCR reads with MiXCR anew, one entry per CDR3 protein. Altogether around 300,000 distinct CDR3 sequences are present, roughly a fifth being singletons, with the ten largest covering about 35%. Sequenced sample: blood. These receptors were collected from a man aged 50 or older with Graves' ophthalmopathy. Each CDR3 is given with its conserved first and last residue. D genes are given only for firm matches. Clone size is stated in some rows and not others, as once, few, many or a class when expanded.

CDR3: CASSYYRAVGEQFF
DNA: TGTGCCAGCAGTTACTACAGGGCAGTGGGTGAGCAGTTCTTC
D: NA
J: TRBJ2-1
V: TRBV6-6
size: many

CDR3: CATTGSGKGNEQFF
DNA: TGTGCCACTACAGGAAGCGGGAAGGGCAATGAGCAGTTCTTC
D: TRBD2
J: TRBJ2-1
V: TRBV10-3
size: NA

CDR3: CASSLAGTGGGSDEKLFF
DNA: TGTGCCAGCAGTTTAGCCGGGACAGGGGGCGGTTCGGACGAAAAACTGTTTTTT
D: TRBD1
J: TRBJ1-4
V: TRBV28
size: once

CDR3: CASSYLRAGELFF
DNA: TGTGCCAGCAGTTACCTAAGGGCCGGGGAGCTGTTTTTT
D: NA
J: TRBJ2-2
V: TRBV6-2/TRBV6-3
size: few

CDR3: CASSGGGRSSYNEQFF
DNA: TGTGCCAGCAGTGGGGGGGGGCGGAGCTCCTACAATGAGCAGTTCTTC
D: NA
J: TRBJ2-1
V: TRBV2
size: NA

CDR3: CSARGGDSPYEQYF
DNA: TGCAGTGCTAGAGGGGGGGACAGCCCCTACGAGCAGTACTTC
D: NA
J: TRBJ2-7
V: TRBV20-1
size: many

CDR3: CAISPGQGVETQYF
DNA: TGTGCCATCAGTCCGGGACAGGGGGTAGAGACCCAGTACTTC
D: TRBD1
J: TRBJ2-5
V: TRBV10-3
size: many

CDR3: CASNLDRVHNEQFF
DNA: TGCGCCAGCAACCTGGACAGGGTTCACAATGAGCAGTTCTTC
D: TRBD1
J: TRBJ2-1
V: TRBV10-1
size: many

CDR3: CASSLATMTGNTIYF
DNA: TGCGCCAGCAGCTTGGCCACGATGACTGGAAACACCATATATTTT
D: NA
J: TRBJ1-3
V: TRBV5-1
size: NA

CDR3: CAWSSYGSYEQYF
DNA: TGTGCCTGGAGTAGCTACGGTTCCTACGAGCAGTACTTC
D: NA
J: TRBJ2-7
V: TRBV30
size: many

CDR3: CASSQASGGPYEQYF
DNA: TGCGCCAGCAGCCAAGCTAGCGGGGGACCCTACGAGCAGTACTTC
D: TRBD2
J: TRBJ2-7
V: TRBV4-1
size: many

CDR3: CASRGDVNQPQHF
DNA: TGTGCCAGCAGGGGGGACGTAAATCAGCCCCAGCATTTT
D: NA
J: TRBJ1-5
V: TRBV28
size: few

CDR3: CASSQSGTPYEQYF
DNA: TGTGCCAGCAGCCAATCCGGGACCCCCTACGAGCAGTACTTC
D: NA
J: TRBJ2-7
V: TRBV3-1
size: many

CDR3: CASSFFSGGFDNEQFF
DNA: TGTGCCAGCAGTTTTTTCTCGGGCGGTTTTGACAATGAGCAGTTCTTC
D: NA
J: TRBJ2-1
V: TRBV27
size: many

CDR3: CSASGETGLAGEEQYF
DNA: TGCAGTGCTTCCGGGGAGACGGGACTAGCGGGGGAAGAGCAGTACTTC
D: TRBD2
J: TRBJ2-7
V: TRBV20-1
size: many

CDR3: CASSPIRQGEYYEQYF
DNA: TGTGCCAGCAGCCCCATCCGACAGGGAGAATACTACGAGCAGTACTTC
D: TRBD1
J: TRBJ2-7
V: TRBV7-9
size: NA

CDR3: CASSTRSSGSLDTQYF
DNA: TGTGCCAGCAGCACCCGGAGTAGCGGGAGCTTGGATACGCAGTATTTT
D: TRBD2
J: TRBJ2-3
V: TRBV13
size: many

CDR3: CASSTRVSEAFF
DNA: TGTGCCAGCAGTACCCGGGTTTCTGAAGCTTTCTTT
D: NA
J: TRBJ1-1
V: TRBV5-8
size: many

CDR3: CASNNSPTRSYNEQFF
DNA: TGTGCCAGCAACAACAGTCCCACACGCTCCTACAATGAGCAGTTCTTC
D: NA
J: TRBJ2-1
V: TRBV7-8
size: few

CDR3: CASGREGLSYNEQFF
DNA: TGTGCCAGTGGGCGGGAGGGCCTCTCCTACAATGAGCAGTTCTTC
D: TRBD2
J: TRBJ2-1
V: TRBV19
size: NA

CDR3: CASSFAQTYEQYF
DNA: TGTGCCAGCAGCTTCGCACAGACCTACGAGCAGTACTTC
D: NA
J: TRBJ2-7
V: TRBV7-2
size: many

CDR3: CASSPLRNTEAFF
DNA: TGTGCCAGCAGCCCCCTACGGAACACTGAAGCTTTCTTT
D: NA
J: TRBJ1-1
V: TRBV11-1
size: many

CDR3: CASSSRLAGKDTQYF
DNA: TGCGCCAGCAGCTCCCGACTAGCGGGTAAAGATACGCAGTATTTT
D: TRBD2
J: TRBJ2-3
V: TRBV5-1
size: NA

CDR3: CASSLKVREGIDTQYF
DNA: TGTGCCAGCAGCTTGAAGGTTAGAGAGGGAATAGATACGCAGTATTTT
D: NA
J: TRBJ2-3
V: TRBV5-4
size: NA

CDR3: CASMSGIVSGANVLTF
DNA: TGTGCCAGCATGAGCGGGATAGTCTCTGGGGCCAACGTCCTGACTTTC
D: TRBD2
J: TRBJ2-6
V: TRBV28
size: NA

CDR3: CASSIDRVPTDTQYF
DNA: TGTGCCAGTAGTATAGACCGGGTTCCCACAGATACGCAGTATTTT
D: NA
J: TRBJ2-3
V: TRBV19
size: few

CDR3: CASSAEQGTEAFF
DNA: TGTGCCAGCAGCGCGGAACAGGGCACTGAAGCTTTCTTT
D: NA
J: TRBJ1-1
V: TRBV9
size: many

CDR3: CSASGVSRTYEQYF
DNA: TGCAGTGCCAGCGGGGTGAGTCGTACCTACGAGCAGTACTTC
D: TRBD2
J: TRBJ2-7
V: TRBV20-1
size: few

CDR3: CASRAADRSNGLSGQFF
DNA: TGTGCCAGCAGGGCGGCGGACAGGTCTAATGGTTTATCAGGGCAGTTCTTC
D: TRBD1
J: TRBJ2-1
V: TRBV19
size: NA

CDR3: CASSMTSASYNEQFF
DNA: TGTGCCAGCAGCATGACTAGCGCCTCCTACAATGAGCAGTTCTTC
D: TRBD2
J: TRBJ2-1
V: TRBV5-5
size: many

CDR3: CASSTERQGGGYTF
DNA: TGCGCCAGCAGCACCGAACGACAGGGTGGTGGCTACACCTTC
D: TRBD1
J: TRBJ1-2
V: TRBV5-1
size: NA

CDR3: CASSLWGISGSSYNEQFF
DNA: TGTGCCAGCAGTTTATGGGGTATCAGCGGGAGCTCCTACAATGAGCAGTTCTTC
D: TRBD2
J: TRBJ2-1
V: TRBV28
size: NA